Below, 9 T cell receptor beta chains from the same sample are listed, as sequenced in a study of cytotoxic CD8 clonotypes in ibrutinib-treated CLL. Clones were sequenced by immunoSEQ multiplex PCR, and TCRdb holds only the in-frame ones, with some missing. The sample records 200,000 to 250,000 clones, just under 80% being singletons. The sample here was PBMCs, taken after 12 months of ibrutinib treatment. Every receptor here comes from a human donor with chronic lymphocytic leukemia.

The chain combines TRBV5-1 with TRBJ1-2; D is perhaps TRBD1 (5 bases). This CDR3 contains 13 residues. The ends were cut back, 6 bases at V and 7 bases at J, with 16 bases in the middle. Germline CDR1 reads SGHRS; CDR2 reads YFSETQ. CDR3 protein: CASKLRERSGYTF. The CDR3 nucleotides are TGCGCCAGCAAGCTCAGGGAAAGGAGTGGCTACACCTTC.

This clone has a handful of counts. The CDR3 DNA reads TGCGCCAGCAGCCCCGGACAGGGGGCGCCCCGAGAGACCCAGTACTTC. It specifies CASSPGQGAPRETQYF. J is TRBJ2-5 and V is TRBV5-1, with 11 bases identical to TRBD1. Germline assignment: CDR1 SGHRS and CDR2 YFSETQ. The V and J ends lost 4 bases and 4 bases, in that order; junction bases with no gene match: 9. The CDR3 is 16 amino acids.

This chain joins TRBV2 and TRBJ2-7; maybe TRBD1 (6 bases). V was clipped by 6 bases and J by 5 bases, with 14 bases between them. Germline V lookup: CDR1 SNHLY, CDR2 FYNNEI. This CDR3 is 13 amino acids long. CDR3 DNA sequence: TGTGCCAGCAGCGAGATACAGGGACACGAGCAGTACTTC. Residues: CASSEIQGHEQYF.

This clone showed up just a few times. V is TRBV10-3 and J is TRBJ1-1, with no clear D. The germline gives CDR1 ENHRY, CDR2 SYGVKD. The CDR3 spans 13 residues. V lost 6 bases and J 5 bases, leaving 13 bases between the germline ends. The CDR3 DNA sequence: TGTGCCATCAGCACGGGCCGGGATACTGAAGCTTTCTTT. This encodes CAISTGRDTEAFF.

V and J are TRBV5-1 and TRBJ2-1, with D uncertain. CDR1 and CDR2 from the germline V gene are SGHRS and YFSETQ. V was cut by 3 bases and J by 8 bases, with 6 bases left in between. This CDR3 comprises 11 residues. The CDR3 sequence: CASSSLDEQFF. CDR3 in DNA: TGCGCCAGCAGCTCTCTCGATGAGCAGTTCTTC.

The chain combines TRBV5-1 with TRBJ2-7; maybe TRBD2 (5 bases). The CDR3 extends over 15 amino acids. V dropped 0 bases and J dropped 2 bases, with 12 bases sitting between them. Germline V lookup: CDR1 SGHRS, CDR2 YFSETQ. The CDR3 here is CASSLGSVGAYEQYF. CDR3 coding DNA: TGCGCCAGCAGCTTGGGTTCCGTCGGGGCCTACGAGCAGTACTTC.

CDR3 in amino acids: CASSPAGGPIYEQYF. Here the CDR3 DNA reads TGTGCCAGCAGCCCAGCGGGAGGTCCGATTTACGAGCAGTACTTC. This chain joins TRBV11-2 and TRBJ2-7; TRBD2 matches 9 bases. Germline V CDR1 and CDR2: SGHAT, FQNNGV. The trim removed 5 bases at V and 4 bases at J, leaving 9 bases unmatched. CDR3 length: 15 residues.

This clone was counted between two and nine times. Other DNA sequences of this sample code for an identical CDR3. This rearrangement joins TRBV5-1 to TRBJ2-5; D is possibly TRBD1 or TRBD2 (5 bases each). CDR3 length: 14 residues. V was trimmed by 0 bases and J by 2 bases, leaving 8 bases between them. The germline CDR1 and CDR2 sequences are SGHRS and YFSETQ. CDR3 residues: CASSLAGGQETQYF. CDR3 coding DNA: TGCGCCAGCAGCTTGGCTGGGGGTCAAGAGACCCAGTACTTC.

This clone was detected once. The rearrangement joins TRBV18 to TRBJ2-7; TRBD1 aligns across 8 bases. CDR3 length: 14 residues. Germline CDR1 KGHSH, CDR2 LQKENI. V lost 5 bases and J lost 8; bases outside the gene matches: 11. The CDR3 loop is CASSYPDRDIQQYF. The DNA of the CDR3 is TGTGCCAGCTCATACCCGGACAGGGATATCCAGCAGTACTTC.